This T cell receptor (beta chain) was observed in a study of neurological immune-mediated disorders. By share, this clonotype ranks as medium-sized. The unsorted libraries originated from 2 million PBMCs that had been stored at -80 C. From 15-18 subjects, over 180 million TCR-beta sequences were obtained in each sequencing run. MiXCR was run by TCRdb on the 5' RACE reads, yielding one entry per CDR3 protein. The sample includes tens of thousands of distinct CDR3 sequences, under 13% of them seen just once. This receptor was identified in a man between 65 and 79 years old with HTLV-1-associated myelopathy (HAM/TSP). The sample taken for sequencing was PBMCs.

CDR3 in amino acids: CASSQVAGDQETQYF. The CDR3 bases are TGTGCCAGCAGCCAAGTAGCGGGAGATCAAGAGACCCAGTACTTC. This chain joins TRBV3-1 and TRBJ2-5, with 9 bases matching TRBD2. V dropped 1 base and J dropped 2; count of bases not matched to a gene: 2. CDR3 length: 15 amino acids. CDR1 LGHDT and CDR2 YNNKEL come from the germline V gene (reference sequence).